The 9 T cell receptor beta chains below come from one sample, sequenced in a study of T cell responses to AZD1222 COVID-19 vaccine. TCRdb keeps only in-frame clones here, not all; method: immunoSEQ multiplex PCR. The table records 80,000 to 100,000 clones, approximately 90% of them present only once. The sample consisted of peripheral blood, taken on day 0 of AZD1222 vaccination. The receptors were gathered from an adult in good health.

The rearrangement links TRBV6-5 to TRBJ2-5; 11 nucleotides line up with TRBD2. Germline V gene data show CDR1 as MNHEY and CDR2 as SVGAGI. V gave up 6 bases and J gave up 7 bases; unmatched junction bases: 10. This CDR3 is 15 amino acids long. DNA for the CDR3: TGTGCCAGCAGCTTCCGACTAGCGGGGTCCGGGACCCAGTACTTC. Its protein product is CASSFRLAGSGTQYF.

The rearrangement links TRBV9 to TRBJ2-1, with TRBD1 matching 7 bases. Germline V CDR1 and CDR2: SGDLS, YYNGEE. CDR3 length equals 16 residues. The V gene end was trimmed by 0 bases and the J gene end by 4 bases; junction bases not matched to a gene: 7. The CDR3 loop reads CASSVGMGQIYNEQFF. CDR3 nucleotides: TGTGCCAGCAGCGTAGGGATGGGACAGATTTACAATGAGCAGTTCTTC.

The chain links TRBV28 to TRBJ2-1; 9 bases are a match to TRBD2. The CDR3 is 14 amino acids. Germline CDR1 reads MDHEN; CDR2 reads SYDVKM. J lost 7 bases, V lost 5 bases, and 6 bases had no gene match. CDR3 bases: TGTGCCAGCAGTGCGGGACTAGCCCTTAATGAGCAGTTCTTC. Translation gives CASSAGLALNEQFF.

This clone has a single count. This chain joins TRBV9 and TRBJ1-3, with unresolved D. Germline CDR1 and CDR2: SGDLS and YYNGEE. CDR3 length equals 15 residues. The V gene lost 4 bases and the J gene lost 0 bases, with 11 bases spanning the gap. The CDR3 DNA sequence: TGTGCCAGCAGCCGGAGTTCAGACTCTGGAAACACCATATATTTT. Amino acids: CASSRSSDSGNTIYF.

The V call is TRBV27, the J call TRBJ2-7, with 10 bases identical to TRBD1. This CDR3 contains 15 residues. The V gene end was trimmed by 6 bases and the J gene end by 3 bases; junction bases not matched to a gene: 8. Germline V lookup: CDR1 MNHEY, CDR2 SMNVEV (reference sequence). The DNA for the CDR3 is TGTGCCAGCAGCACCCGGGACAGGGGCCACTACGAGCAGTACTTC. Residues: CASSTRDRGHYEQYF.

This clone has a handful of counts. V and J are TRBV28 and TRBJ1-2; D might be TRBD1 (5 bases). CDR1 and CDR2 (germline): MDHEN, SYDVKM. Trimming left V 6 bases short and J 5 bases short, with 10 bases between. This CDR3 has 12 amino acids. The CDR3 DNA reads TGTGCCAGCAGCCCAGGGATATATGGCTACACCTTC. The encoded protein is CASSPGIYGYTF.

The sample holds a few counts of this clone. The rearrangement joins TRBV28 to TRBJ2-7; a weak D match, TRBD1 (5 bases). Germline V gene data show CDR1 as MDHEN and CDR2 as SYDVKM. The ends were cut back, 6 bases at V and 2 bases at J, with 17 bases in the middle. The CDR3 totals 15 residues. The CDR3 bases are TGTGCCAGCAGGCCCGCTCAAGGGGTACCCTACGAGCAGTACTTC. Translated, it gives CASRPAQGVPYEQYF.

The chain has TRBV2 and TRBJ2-3; D unresolved. This CDR3 contains 12 residues. Germline CDR1 and CDR2: SNHLY and FYNNEI. Trimming took off 6 bases at V and 8 bases at J, with 12 bases between the two ends. CDR3 loop: CASRQTLVTQYF. CDR3 DNA sequence: TGTGCCAGCAGGCAAACGTTGGTTACGCAGTATTTT. The full variable domain, its missing parts supplied by reference TRBV2 and TRBJ2-3, is EPEVTQTPSHQVTQMGQEVILRCVPISNHLYFYWYRQILGQKVEFLVSFYNNEISEKSEIFDDQFSVERPDGSNFTLKIRSTKLEDSAMYFCASRQTLVTQYFGPGTRLTVL.

This chain connects TRBV28 to TRBJ2-2, with 7 bases that match TRBD1. CDR3 length: 14 residues. Germline loops: CDR1 MDHEN, CDR2 SYDVKM. V shed 7 bases and J 1 base; nucleotides not matched to a gene: 3. CDR3 amino acids: CASTRTGNTGELFF. In nucleotides, the CDR3 is TGTGCCAGCACCCGGACAGGGAACACCGGGGAGCTGTTTTTT.